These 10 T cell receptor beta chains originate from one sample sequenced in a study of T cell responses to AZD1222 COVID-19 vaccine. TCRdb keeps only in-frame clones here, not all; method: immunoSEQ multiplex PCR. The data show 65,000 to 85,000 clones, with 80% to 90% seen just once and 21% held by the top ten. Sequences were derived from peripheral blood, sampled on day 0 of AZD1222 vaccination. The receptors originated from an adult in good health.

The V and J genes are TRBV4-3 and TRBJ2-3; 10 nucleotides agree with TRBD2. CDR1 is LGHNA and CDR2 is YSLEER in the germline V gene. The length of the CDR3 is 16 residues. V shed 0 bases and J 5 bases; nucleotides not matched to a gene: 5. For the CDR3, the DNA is TGCGCCAGCAGCCAAGATCTAGCGGGGGTGGGAGATACGCAGTATTTT. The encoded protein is CASSQDLAGVGDTQYF.

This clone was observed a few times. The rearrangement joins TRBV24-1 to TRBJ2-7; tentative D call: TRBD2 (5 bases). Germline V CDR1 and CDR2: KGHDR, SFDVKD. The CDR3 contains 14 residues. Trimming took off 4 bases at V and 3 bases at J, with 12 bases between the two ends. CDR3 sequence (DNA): TGTGCCACCAGTGACCGGGATACCCACTACGAGCAGTACTTC. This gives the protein CATSDRDTHYEQYF.

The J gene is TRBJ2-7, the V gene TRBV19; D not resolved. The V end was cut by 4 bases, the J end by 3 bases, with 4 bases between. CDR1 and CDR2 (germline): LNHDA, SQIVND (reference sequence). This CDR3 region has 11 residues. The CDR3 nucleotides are TGTGCCAGTAGTACAGGCTACGAGCAGTACTTC. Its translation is CASSTGYEQYF.

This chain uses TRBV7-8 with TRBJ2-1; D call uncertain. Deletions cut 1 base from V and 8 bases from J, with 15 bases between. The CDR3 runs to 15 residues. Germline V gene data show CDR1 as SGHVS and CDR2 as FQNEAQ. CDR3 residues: CASSLGGIRRDEQFF. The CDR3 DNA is TGTGCCAGCAGCTTAGGGGGTATACGCCGCGATGAGCAGTTCTTC.

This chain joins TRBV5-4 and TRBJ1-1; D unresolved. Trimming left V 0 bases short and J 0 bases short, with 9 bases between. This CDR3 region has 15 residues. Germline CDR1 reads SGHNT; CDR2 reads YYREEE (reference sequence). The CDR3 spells CASSLAGRLNTEAFF. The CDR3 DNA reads TGTGCCAGCAGCTTGGCAGGCAGACTGAACACTGAAGCTTTCTTT.

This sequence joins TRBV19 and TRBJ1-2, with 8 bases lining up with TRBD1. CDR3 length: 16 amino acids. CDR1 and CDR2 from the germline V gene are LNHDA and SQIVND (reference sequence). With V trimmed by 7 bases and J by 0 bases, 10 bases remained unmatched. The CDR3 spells CASTATGDHPNYGYTF. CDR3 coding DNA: TGTGCCAGTACGGCGACAGGGGACCACCCTAACTATGGCTACACCTTC.

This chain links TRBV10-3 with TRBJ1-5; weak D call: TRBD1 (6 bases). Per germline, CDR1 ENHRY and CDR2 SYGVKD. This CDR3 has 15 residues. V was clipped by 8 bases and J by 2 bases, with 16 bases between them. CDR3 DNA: TGTGCCATCGGGGGGACTGAGGGGGGCAATCAGCCCCAGCATTTT. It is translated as CAIGGTEGGNQPQHF.

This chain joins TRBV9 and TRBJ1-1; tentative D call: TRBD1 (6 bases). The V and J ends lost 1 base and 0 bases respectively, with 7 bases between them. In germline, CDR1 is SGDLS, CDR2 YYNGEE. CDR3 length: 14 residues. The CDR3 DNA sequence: TGTGCCAGCAGCGTACAGGGGATGAACACTGAAGCTTTCTTT. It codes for CASSVQGMNTEAFF.

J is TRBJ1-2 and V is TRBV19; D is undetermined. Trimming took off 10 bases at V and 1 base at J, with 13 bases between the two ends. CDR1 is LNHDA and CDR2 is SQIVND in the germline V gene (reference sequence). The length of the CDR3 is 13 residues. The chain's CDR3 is CATRDGGNYGYTF. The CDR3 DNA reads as TGTGCCACCCGGGATGGCGGTAACTATGGCTACACCTTC.

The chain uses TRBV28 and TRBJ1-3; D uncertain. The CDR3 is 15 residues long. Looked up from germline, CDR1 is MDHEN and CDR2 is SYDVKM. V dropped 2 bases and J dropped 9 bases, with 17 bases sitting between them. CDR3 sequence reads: CASSLVSSGKGTIYF. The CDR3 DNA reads TGTGCCAGCAGTTTAGTTAGTTCTGGGAAGGGCACCATATATTTT.